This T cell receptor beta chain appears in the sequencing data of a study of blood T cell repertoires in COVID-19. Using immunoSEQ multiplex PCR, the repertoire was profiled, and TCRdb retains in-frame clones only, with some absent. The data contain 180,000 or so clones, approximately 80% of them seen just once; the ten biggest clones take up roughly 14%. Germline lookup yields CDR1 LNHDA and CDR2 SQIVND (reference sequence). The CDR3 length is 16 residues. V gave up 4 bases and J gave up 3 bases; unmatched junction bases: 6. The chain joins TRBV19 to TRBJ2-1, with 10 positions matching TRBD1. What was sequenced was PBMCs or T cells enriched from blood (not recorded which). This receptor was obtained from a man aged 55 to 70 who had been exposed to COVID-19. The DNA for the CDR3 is TGTGCCAGTAGTACAAGGACAGGGGGGCTCTACAATGAGCAGTTCTTC. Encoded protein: CASSTRTGGLYNEQFF. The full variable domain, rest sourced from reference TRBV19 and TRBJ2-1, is DGGITQSPKYLFRKEGQNVTLSCEQNLNHDAMYWYRQDPGQGLRLIYYSQIVNDFQKGDIAEGYSVSREKKESFPLTVTSAQKNPTAFYLCASSTRTGGLYNEQFFGPGTRLTVL.